The clone carrying this T cell receptor beta chain was seen repeatedly, ten times or more. Its antigen is not known. Thyroid ultrasound and orbital computed tomography, with clinical symptoms and serum thyroxine and TRAb, informed diagnoses. Using more than 7.5 ml of fresh peripheral blood, PBMCs were prepared. Germline V lookup: CDR1 DFQATT, CDR2 SNEGSKA (reference sequence). This CDR3 is built from 12 residues. V lost 4 bases to trimming and J lost 5 bases; unmatched junction nucleotides: 3. The sample comes from a study of T cells in Graves' hyperthyroidism and ophthalmopathy. Study-level points and caveats: Most clonotypes that expanded in the thyroid above 0.001 also showed up in blood. Model predictions of ophthalmopathy came a median about six months before onset.

Amplified regions were TCR beta CDR3 sequences from RNA transcripts. When the TCR CDR3 underwent first-round RT-PCR, the HTBI primer set was used. TCRdb re-called the multiplex PCR reads with MiXCR, one entry per CDR3 protein. The sample gives fewer than 350,000 distinct CDR3 sequences, about an eighth of which show up once; 7.9% is in the top ten. This receptor was obtained from a woman aged 40-49 years with Graves' hyperthyroidism. Sequenced sample: blood. The chain is built from TRBV20-1 and TRBJ2-3, with TRBD1 matching 7 bases. In DNA, the CDR3 is TGCAGTGCTATTAACAGGGGAGATACGCAGTATTTT. Residues: CSAINRGDTQYF.